The 8 T cell receptor beta chains listed next were all sequenced from one sample in a study of blood T cell repertoires in COVID-19. Clones were read by immunoSEQ multiplex PCR, and TCRdb kept only the in-frame ones, dropping some. Seen here are 93,000 or so clones, 88% observed once, and the top ten hold around 3.2%. The sequenced sample was peripheral blood. Every receptor here comes from a human donor in a cohort sampled during active COVID-19.

A single count supports this clone. This chain links TRBV6-5 with TRBJ1-4, with TRBD1 identical over 9 bases. This CDR3 spans 16 amino acids. Germline values: CDR1 MNHEY, CDR2 SVGAGI. The trim removed 0 bases at V and 3 bases at J, leaving 2 bases unmatched. In DNA form, the CDR3 reads TGTGCCAGCAGTTACTCGGGACAGGGCTCTAATGAAAAACTGTTTTTT. As protein: CASSYSGQGSNEKLFF.

The chain combines TRBV5-1 with TRBJ1-3, with D maybe TRBD1 (5 bases). The CDR3 has 12 amino acids. Germline lookup yields CDR1 SGHRS and CDR2 YFSETQ. Trimming stripped 7 bases from V and 2 bases from J, with 7 bases between. The CDR3 region is CASWGTGNTIYF. DNA of the CDR3: TGCGCCAGCTGGGGCACTGGAAACACCATATATTTT.

The chain couples TRBV27 to TRBJ1-5; D remains unclear. Trimming shortened V by 5 bases and J by 7 bases, and 15 bases separated the two germline ends. The CDR3 is 14 residues long. The germline V gene has CDR1 MNHEY and CDR2 SMNVEV (reference sequence). CDR3 DNA: TGTGCCAGCAGTCTGGCGGGGTACGGGCAGCCCCAGCATTTT. Amino acids: CASSLAGYGQPQHF.

CDR3 loop: CASSWAAGTGGGEQFF. As DNA, the CDR3 is TGTGCCAGCAGCTGGGCAGCCGGGACAGGGGGAGGTGAGCAGTTCTTC. This rearrangement joins TRBV7-2 to TRBJ2-1; 11 bases align to TRBD1. Germline V CDR1 and CDR2: SGHTA, FQGNSA. With V trimmed by 4 bases and J by 9 bases, 11 bases remained unmatched. The CDR3 is 16 residues long.

The genes are TRBV6-4 and TRBJ1-2; D is uncertain. CDR1 MRHNA and CDR2 SNTAGT come from the germline V gene. This CDR3 contains 14 residues. V lost 4 bases to trimming and J lost 3 bases, with 12 bases between them. CDR3 amino acids: CASSVRAEDYGYTF. Here the CDR3 DNA reads TGTGCCAGCAGTGTGCGGGCGGAGGACTATGGCTACACCTTC.

The gene calls are TRBV5-1 and TRBJ1-4, with D maybe TRBD1 (6 bases). This CDR3 region has 11 residues. From germline, CDR1 is SGHRS and CDR2 YFSETQ. V lost 5 bases, J lost 14 bases, and 13 bases lay in between. CDR3 region: CASSLQGHLFF. In DNA, the CDR3 is TGCGCCAGCAGTCTTCAGGGACATCTGTTTTTT.

This clone has only one observation. V and J are TRBV28 and TRBJ1-1, with TRBD1 identical over 9 bases. The germline V gene has CDR1 MDHEN and CDR2 SYDVKM. The CDR3 extends over 13 amino acids. Trimming cost V 2 bases and J 5 bases; bases outside gene matches: 0. The CDR3 DNA reads TGTGCCAGCAGTTTAGGGACAGGGACTGAAGCTTTCTTT. It yields the protein CASSLGTGTEAFF.

The chain links TRBV9 to TRBJ1-5; D perhaps matches TRBD1 (6 bases). CDR3 length: 15 residues. The V gene's germline CDR1 is SGDLS and CDR2 YYNGEE. Between the trimmed V and J ends, which lost 3 bases and 0 bases, there was a span of 10 bases. The chain's CDR3 is CASSAQGYSNQPQHF. In nucleotides, the CDR3 is TGTGCCAGCAGCGCACAGGGTTATAGCAATCAGCCCCAGCATTTT.